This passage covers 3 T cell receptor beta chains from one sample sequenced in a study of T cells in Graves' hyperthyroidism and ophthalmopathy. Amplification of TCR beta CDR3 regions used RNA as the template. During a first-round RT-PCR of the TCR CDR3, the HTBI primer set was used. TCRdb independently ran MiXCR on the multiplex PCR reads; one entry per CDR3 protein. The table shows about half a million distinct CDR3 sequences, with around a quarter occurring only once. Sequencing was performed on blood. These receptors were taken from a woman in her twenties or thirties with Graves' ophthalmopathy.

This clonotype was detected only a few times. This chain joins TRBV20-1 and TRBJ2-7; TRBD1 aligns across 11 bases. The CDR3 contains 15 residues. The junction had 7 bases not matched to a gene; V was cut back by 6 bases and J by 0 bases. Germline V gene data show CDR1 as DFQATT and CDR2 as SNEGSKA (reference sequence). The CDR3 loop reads CSADGTGGFSYEQYF. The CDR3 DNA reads TGCAGTGCGGACGGGACAGGGGGGTTCTCCTACGAGCAGTACTTC.

The CDR3: CASSYRPPGSLTDTQYF. The DNA of the CDR3 is TGCGCCAGCAGCTACCGTCCCCCCGGGTCTTTAACAGATACGCAGTATTTT. The V call is TRBV5-1, the J call TRBJ2-3; D remains ambiguous. In germline, CDR1 is SGHRS, CDR2 YFSETQ. V was cut by 3 bases and J by 3 bases, with 20 bases left in between. The CDR3 is 17 residues long.

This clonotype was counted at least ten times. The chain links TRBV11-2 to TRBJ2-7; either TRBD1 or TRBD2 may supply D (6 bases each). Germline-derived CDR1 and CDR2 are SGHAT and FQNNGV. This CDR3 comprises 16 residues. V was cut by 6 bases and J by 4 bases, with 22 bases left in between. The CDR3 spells CASRPTNPGANYEQYF. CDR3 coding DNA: TGTGCCAGCAGGCCTACAAACCCGGGGGCAAATTACGAGCAGTACTTC.